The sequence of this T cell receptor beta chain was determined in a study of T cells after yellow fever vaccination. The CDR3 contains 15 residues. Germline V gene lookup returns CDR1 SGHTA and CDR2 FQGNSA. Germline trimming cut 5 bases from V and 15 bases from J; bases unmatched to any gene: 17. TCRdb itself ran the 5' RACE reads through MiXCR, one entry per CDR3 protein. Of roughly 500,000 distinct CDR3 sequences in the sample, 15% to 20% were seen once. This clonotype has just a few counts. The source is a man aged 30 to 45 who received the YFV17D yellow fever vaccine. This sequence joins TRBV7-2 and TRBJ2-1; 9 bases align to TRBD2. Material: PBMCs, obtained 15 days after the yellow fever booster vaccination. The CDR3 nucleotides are TGTGCCAGCAGCGAAAGGACAGGTGACCCGGGACTAGCGTTCTTC. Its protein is CASSERTGDPGLAFF.